This TCR beta chain emerged from a study of human T cells and chemical hapten exposure. Across the study: Patients received weekly diphenylcyclopropenone doses to the scalp throughout the roughly 26-week study. Women made up most patients, who had alopecia areata, totalis or universalis. Mainly, slight library volume differences in the pool made TCR yields vary.

This clonotype has only a few counts. Trimming cost V 5 bases and J 4 bases, with 10 bases left between them. The CDR3 consists of 13 residues. Germline lookup yields CDR1 MNHEY and CDR2 SVGAGI. Each CDR3 protein is one row after TCRdb ran MiXCR on the RACE reads. The table shows tens of thousands of distinct CDR3 sequences, with approximately 12% occurring only once. Time point: pre-sensitization, week 0. Stated treatment: therapeutic diphenylcyclopropenone sensitization with weekly scalp DPC. Unseparated into fractions, whole blood served as the source from which total RNA was extracted. The V and J genes are TRBV6-5 and TRBJ2-3; possibly TRBD2 for D (6 bases). This sequence was found in a woman in her 40s with alopecia areata. Some clones in this sample may be carry-over from other donors' samples. This specimen was whole blood, taken in connection with sensitization to the hapten diphenylcyclopropenone (DPC). The CDR3 loop reads CASSQTSSDTQYF. The CDR3 region has the DNA TGTGCCAGCAGTCAGACTAGTTCAGATACGCAGTATTTT.